Below are 25 T cell receptor beta chains sequenced from a single sample in a study of blood T cell repertoires in COVID-19. Generated by immunoSEQ multiplex PCR, the TCRdb table keeps only in-frame clones and is missing some. The table includes about 140,000 clones, more than 60% detected once. The sample consisted of peripheral blood. All receptors come from a woman in her 50s with active or convalescent COVID-19.

The chain has TRBV7-2 and TRBJ1-3; TRBD1 matches 9 bases. V shed 4 bases and J 3 bases; nucleotides not matched to a gene: 4. CDR3 length equals 15 residues. Per the germline V gene, CDR1 is SGHTA and CDR2 is FQGNSA. The CDR3 loop reads CASSSTGGSGNTIYF. The CDR3 nucleotides are TGTGCCAGCAGCTCTACAGGGGGCAGTGGAAACACCATATATTTT.

V gene TRBV4-3 combines with J gene TRBJ1-2, with D possibly matching TRBD1 (5 bases). V was shortened by 0 bases and J by 4 bases, with 12 bases between the two germline ends. The CDR3 has 15 residues. The germline gives CDR1 LGHNA, CDR2 YSLEER. CDR3 sequence (DNA): TGCGCCAGCAGCCAAGATGTCAAGGGGATCTATGGCTACACCTTC. This codes for CASSQDVKGIYGYTF.

CDR3 DNA sequence: TGTGCCAGCAAGCAAAACTCCTACGAGCAGTACTTC. This codes for CASKQNSYEQYF. V and J are TRBV28 and TRBJ2-7; D not resolved. Trimming took 7 bases from V and 0 from J, leaving 7 bases between them. CDR3 length: 12 amino acids. Germline V gene sequence: CDR1 MDHEN, CDR2 SYDVKM.

This clone was seen a handful of times. The gene calls are TRBV25-1 and TRBJ2-2; tentative D call: TRBD2 (5 bases). The CDR3 length is 16 residues. The germline CDR1 and CDR2 sequences are MGHDK and SYGVNS. V gave up 2 bases and J gave up 5 bases, with 15 bases separating them. CDR3 protein: CASSEGAAYPTGELFF. CDR3 DNA: TGTGCCAGCAGTGAAGGAGCGGCCTACCCAACCGGGGAGCTGTTTTTT.

This clone has more than one count but fewer than ten. CDR3 sequence: CASSQGVNGAGQGTEAFF. The CDR3 region has the DNA TGTGCCAGCAGCCAAGGAGTAAACGGAGCAGGGCAAGGCACTGAAGCTTTCTTT. The chain joins TRBV3-1 (or the pseudogene TRBV3-2) to TRBJ1-1; D perhaps matches TRBD1 (5 bases). The germline V gene encodes CDR1 LGHDT and CDR2 YNNKEL (reference sequence). The CDR3 contains 18 residues. Between the trimmed V and J ends, which lost 1 base and 4 bases, there was a span of 22 bases.

The J gene is TRBJ2-1, the V gene TRBV7-2; 12 bases match TRBD2. Germline loops: CDR1 SGHTA, CDR2 FQGNSA. The CDR3 is made up of 16 amino acids. J was trimmed by 7 bases and V by 5 bases; bases with no gene match: 9. The CDR3, as DNA: TGTGCCAGCAGCCCGCGGACTAGCGGGGTACTGAATGAGCAGTTCTTC. Protein product: CASSPRTSGVLNEQFF.

The chain carries TRBV29-1 and TRBJ2-4, with D perhaps matching TRBD1 (6 bases). V was clipped by 4 bases and J by 5 bases, with 18 bases between them. Germline-derived CDR1 and CDR2 are SQVTM and ANQGSEA. This CDR3 is built from 15 residues. In nucleotides, the CDR3 is TGCAGCGTTGTGGGGGCAGACTATGGGGAAAACATTCAGTACTTC. Amino acid sequence: CSVVGADYGENIQYF. The full variable domain, completed using reference TRBV29-1 and TRBJ2-4, is SAVISQKPSRDICQRGTSLTIQCQVDSQVTMMFWYRQQPGQSLTLIATANQGSEATYESGFVIDKFPISRPNLTFSTLTVSNMSPEDSSIYLCSVVGADYGENIQYFGAGTRLSVL.

This chain uses TRBV21-1 with TRBJ2-7; the D call in the table, TRBD1, was not verified against the DNA. TRBV21-1 is reported as a pseudogene. The length of the CDR3 is 18 residues. The CDR3 loop is CASRRTGVETWFCYEQYF. The CDR3 DNA reads as TGTGCCAGCAGAAGGACAGGGGTAGAGACATGGTTCTGCTACGAGCAGTACTTC.

This sequence joins TRBV27 and TRBJ1-1; D is perhaps TRBD1 (5 bases). The CDR3 sequence is 13 residues long. Trimming took 3 bases from V and 6 from J, leaving 11 bases between them. Per germline, CDR1 MNHEY and CDR2 SMNVEV (reference sequence). The CDR3 here is CASSFKGGAEAFF. CDR3 nucleotide sequence: TGTGCCAGCAGTTTTAAGGGAGGGGCTGAAGCTTTCTTT.

This chain connects TRBV19 to TRBJ1-2; 9 positions agree with TRBD1. The CDR3 is made up of 14 amino acids. Germline-derived CDR1 and CDR2 are LNHDA and SQIVND (reference sequence). The V and J ends lost 2 bases and 8 bases, in that order; junction bases with no gene match: 6. The CDR3 sequence: CASSILDRGGGYTF. The DNA for the CDR3 is TGTGCCAGTAGTATATTGGACAGGGGTGGGGGCTACACCTTC.

The genes are TRBV30 and TRBJ1-2; no clear D gene. The CDR3 is 14 residues long. Germline assignment: CDR1 GTSNPN and CDR2 SVGIG (reference sequence). V gave up 4 bases and J gave up 5 bases, with 17 bases separating them. The CDR3 DNA reads as TGTGCCTGGACCGTGGAAGGGAGGGAATATGGCTACACCTTC. Protein: CAWTVEGREYGYTF.

The rearrangement uses TRBV6-2 or TRBV6-3 and TRBJ1-5; D is ambiguous. Germline assignment: CDR1 MNHEY and CDR2 SVGEGT. V was trimmed by 2 bases and J by 0 bases, leaving 14 bases between them. The CDR3 has 17 residues. The CDR3 here is CASSYPRGIYSNQPQHF. CDR3 DNA sequence: TGTGCCAGCAGTTACCCCCGGGGAATTTATAGCAATCAGCCCCAGCATTTT.

The chain employs TRBV21-1 and TRBJ2-7; no check of the table's D call, TRBD1, against the DNA was made. TRBV21-1 is a pseudogene segment. The CDR3 contains 18 residues. CDR3 protein: CASSTSGQPLSFLYEQYF. In DNA, the CDR3 is TGTGCCAGCAGCACCTCCGGACAGCCCCTATCTTTCCTCTACGAGCAGTACTTC.

The CDR3 loop is CASSLVGIRTSNTGELFF. CDR3 in DNA: TGCGCCAGCAGCTTGGTGGGTATCAGGACATCGAACACCGGGGAGCTGTTTTTT. The gene calls are TRBV5-1 and TRBJ2-2, with a weak D call TRBD1 (5 bases). V lost 0 bases to trimming and J lost 0 bases, with 15 bases between them. This CDR3 contains 18 residues. Germline V gene data show CDR1 as SGHRS and CDR2 as YFSETQ.

As DNA, the CDR3 is TGTGCCACCAACGACAGGGGGGACACTGAAGCTTTCTTT. The encoded protein is CATNDRGDTEAFF. The V and J genes are TRBV19 and TRBJ1-1; 9 bases are shared with TRBD1. CDR3 length: 13 residues. V was clipped by 10 bases and J by 3 bases; unmatched bases: 6. Germline assignment: CDR1 LNHDA and CDR2 SQIVND (reference sequence).

This rearrangement joins TRBV5-6 to TRBJ1-1; 11 bases match TRBD1. V lost 3 bases to trimming and J lost 6 bases; unmatched junction nucleotides: 4. Germline V gene sequence: CDR1 SGHDT, CDR2 YYEEEE. The CDR3 covers 14 residues. The CDR3 here is CASSWGQGDSEAFF. The CDR3 coding sequence is TGTGCCAGCAGCTGGGGACAGGGGGACTCTGAAGCTTTCTTT.

This clone was detected only a few times. The chain has TRBV18 and TRBJ1-5; 9 nucleotides align to TRBD1. The CDR3 contains 16 residues. Germline V gives CDR1 KGHSH, CDR2 LQKENI. Losses at the gene ends were 3 bases for V and 5 bases for J; bases not matched to a gene: 8. CDR3 bases: TGTGCCAGCTCACCTAGTACAGGGGGCCGAGATCAGCCCCAGCATTTT. Translation: CASSPSTGGRDQPQHF.

The J gene is TRBJ1-2, the V gene TRBV4-2; 9 positions agree with TRBD1. CDR3 length: 16 amino acids. Germline-derived CDR1 and CDR2 are LGHNA and YNFKEQ. Trimming cost V 1 base and J 4 bases; bases outside gene matches: 7. The CDR3 DNA reads as TGTGCCAGCAGCCAAGGGCCGGGACAGGGACCCTATGGCTACACCTTC. It yields the protein CASSQGPGQGPYGYTF.

At least ten counts were recorded for this clone. The gene calls are TRBV7-8 and TRBJ2-5; 7 bases line up with TRBD1. Germline assignment: CDR1 SGHVS and CDR2 FQNEAQ. The CDR3 length is 14 residues. V shed 4 bases and J 2 bases; nucleotides not matched to a gene: 4. For the CDR3, the DNA is TGTGCCAGCAGCTCTGACAGGGCGCAAGAGACCCAGTACTTC. Encoded protein: CASSSDRAQETQYF.

The V and J genes are TRBV2 and TRBJ2-3, with 8 bases that match TRBD2. Unmatched junction bases numbered 0, after V lost 3 bases and J lost 1 base. The CDR3 runs to 14 residues. CDR1 is SNHLY and CDR2 is FYNNEI in the germline V gene. The CDR3 bases are TGTGCCAGCAGTGAGCGGGAGGGCACAGATACGCAGTATTTT. Protein product: CASSEREGTDTQYF.

The rearrangement uses TRBV1 and TRBJ2-7; TRBD1, the table's D call, lacks a check against the DNA. TRBV1 is listed as a pseudogene. The CDR3 covers 12 residues. Here the CDR3 DNA reads TGCACCAGCACCGGGACACACTACGAGCAGTACTTC. Its protein product is CTSTGTHYEQYF.

With respect to this clone: This specimen includes other DNA sequences encoding the same CDR3. J is TRBJ2-3 and V is TRBV7-3; 9 bases fit TRBD1. CDR1 and CDR2 (germline): SGHTA, FQGTGA. V shed 6 bases, J shed 4 bases, and the junction held 5 bases outside the gene matches. This CDR3 is built from 14 residues. The DNA of the CDR3 is TGTGCCAGCAGTTTGGACAGGGGTGCAGATACGCAGTATTTT. Translation: CASSLDRGADTQYF. Based on the CDR3 plus reference TRBV7-3 and TRBJ2-3, the full variable domain is GAGVSQTPSNKVTEKGKYVELRCDPISGHTALYWYRQSLGQGPEFLIYFQGTGAADDSGLPNDRFFAVRPEGSVSTLKIQRTERGDSAVYLCASSLDRGADTQYFGPGTRLTVL.

This clone was detected only a few times. The rearrangement uses TRBV6-1 and TRBJ2-7; 10 positions agree with TRBD1. Germline CDR1 and CDR2: MNHNS and SASEGT. The ends lost 3 bases at V and 4 bases at J; junction bases unmatched: 3. The CDR3 is made up of 14 amino acids. The CDR3 is CASSDGTGVYEQYF. CDR3 bases: TGTGCCAGCAGTGATGGGACAGGGGTTTACGAGCAGTACTTC.

This clone occurred once. The chain links TRBV5-4 to TRBJ1-2; TRBD1 agrees at 8 bases. V shed 5 bases and J 5 bases; nucleotides not matched to a gene: 11. Per the germline V gene, CDR1 is SGHNT and CDR2 is YYREEE (reference sequence). The CDR3 contains 15 residues. The chain's CDR3 is CASRKQDRGGYGYTF. CDR3 bases: TGTGCCAGCAGGAAACAAGACAGGGGAGGATATGGCTACACCTTC.

V is TRBV5-5 and J is TRBJ2-1, with a tentative D call TRBD1 (5 bases). Germline V gives CDR1 SGHKS, CDR2 YYEKEE (reference sequence). The CDR3 contains 16 residues. The V end lost 4 bases, the J end lost 9 bases, and 23 bases lay between the germline ends. The CDR3 nucleotides are TGTGCCAGCAGCCTTGGGCCAATAACGGGCCAGGGTGAGCAGTTCTTC. Translated, it gives CASSLGPITGQGEQFF.